Presented here are 9 T cell receptor beta chains from one specimen sequenced in a study of regulatory T cells in long-lasting Graves disease. The time point was: persistent/refractory GD, antithyroid drugs over 5 years with positive TRAb. The TCR library used RNA extracted from PBMCs. CDR3 regions were amplified by Arm-PCR using iRepertoire HTBI primers to build TCR beta libraries. In TCRdb, the multiplex PCR reads were re-called with MiXCR into one record per CDR3 protein. The repertoire has some 300,000 distinct CDR3 sequences, 20% to 25% of them found once; the top ten carry more than 55%. The starting material was peripheral blood mononuclear cells (PBMCs), obtained when the disease was refractory, from a patient treated with antithyroid drugs. The receptor set was obtained from a female donor with Graves disease.

This clonotype was detected ten times or more. This CDR3 reads CASSYSQHVGVEQYF. In DNA form, the CDR3 reads TGTGCCAGCAGTTACTCCCAGCACGTGGGAGTAGAGCAGTACTTC. The rearrangement uses TRBV6-5 and TRBJ2-7, with a tentative D call TRBD2 (5 bases). Trimming removed 0 bases at V and 7 bases at J, with 16 bases between. This CDR3 has 15 residues. The germline gives CDR1 MNHEY, CDR2 SVGAGI.

This clonotype was detected only a few times. This chain connects TRBV29-1 to TRBJ2-7; 9 bases fit TRBD1. The length of the CDR3 is 12 residues. V trimming: 3 bases; J trimming: 5 bases; junction bases outside the gene matches: 2. Germline V gene lookup returns CDR1 SQVTM and CDR2 ANQGSEA. The CDR3, as DNA: TGCAGCGTTGAGGGGACAGGGAACGAGCAGTACTTC. Its translation: CSVEGTGNEQYF.

This clonotype was counted a few times. This chain uses TRBV10-3 with TRBJ2-2; perhaps TRBD2 as D (6 bases). There are 13 residues in the CDR3. V was trimmed by 7 bases and J by 1 base, leaving 7 bases between them. Germline lookup yields CDR1 ENHRY and CDR2 SYGVKD. DNA of the CDR3: TGTGCCATCAAGGAGGGGAACACCGGGGAGCTGTTTTTT. Its translation is CAIKEGNTGELFF.

Comments on this clonotype: Mismatch with germline at one junction end may stem from a read error. The CDR3 loop reads CASSFQGAPLERLFF. The CDR3 coding sequence is TGTGCCAGCAGCTTCCAGGGGGCCCCCTTAGAAAGACTGTTTTTT. The genes are TRBV7-9 and TRBJ1-4; 8 nucleotides align to TRBD1. This CDR3 comprises 15 residues. The V gene's germline CDR1 is SEHNR and CDR2 FQNEAQ (reference sequence).

Concerning this clonotype: Likely a read error: the CDR3 ends without its conserved phenylalanine or tryptophan. The rearrangement uses TRBV2 and TRBJ2-7; D is possibly TRBD1 (6 bases). This CDR3 has 12 residues. Germline CDR1 SNHLY, CDR2 FYNNEI. The V gene lost 6 bases and the J gene lost 5 bases, with 11 bases spanning the gap. The CDR3 loop is CASREDSDEQYL. The CDR3 DNA reads TGTGCCAGCAGAGAGGACAGCGACGAGCAGTACCTC.

This clonotype was seen more than once but under ten times. The genes are TRBV13 and TRBJ1-5; D perhaps matches TRBD1 (6 bases). Germline V gene data show CDR1 as PRHDT and CDR2 as FYEKMQ (reference sequence). The V end was cut by 0 bases, the J end by 6 bases, with 12 bases between. The CDR3 is made up of 15 amino acids. The CDR3 region is CASSLGRQASQPQHF. The DNA of the CDR3 is TGTGCCAGCAGCTTAGGCCGACAGGCCAGTCAGCCCCAGCATTTT.

The CDR3 loop reads CASSYSARDESGELFF. DNA of the CDR3: TGTGCCAGCAGTTACTCTGCCAGGGATGAGTCCGGGGAGCTGTTTTTT. V and J are TRBV6-2 or TRBV6-3 and TRBJ2-2; the D gene is possibly TRBD1 (5 bases). Germline V gene data show CDR1 as MNHEY and CDR2 as SVGEGT. The CDR3 is made up of 16 amino acids. V gave up 0 bases and J gave up 6 bases, with 14 bases separating them.

This clonotype was observed at least ten times. The CDR3 here is CASSTGQEQYF. The CDR3, as DNA: TGCGCCAGCAGTACAGGACAGGAGCAGTACTTC. V is TRBV5-1 and J is TRBJ2-7; D is perhaps TRBD1 (6 bases). Trimming left V 5 bases short and J 7 bases short, with 10 bases between. CDR1 SGHRS and CDR2 YFSETQ come from the germline V gene. The CDR3 has 11 amino acids.

The chain recombines TRBV14 with TRBJ2-7; D is possibly TRBD1 (6 bases). From germline, CDR1 is SGHDN and CDR2 FVKESK. The CDR3 loop spans 14 amino acids. V lost 3 bases, J lost 6 bases, and 15 bases lay in between. The CDR3 sequence: CASSHITGSGEQYF. The CDR3 bases are TGTGCCAGCAGCCATATAACAGGGTCCGGCGAGCAGTACTTC.